This TCR beta chain was documented in a study of T cell clonotyping in hematopoietic cell transplantation. As regards this clone: The antigen remains unidentified.

Findings and limits, study-wide: Higher Inverse Simpson Index values in graft donor and pretransplant recipient predicted broader posttransplant TCR diversity. Few recipient clonotypes overlapped donors; over 95% were de novo at given depth. Cells were unsorted, so CD4 and CD8 contributions were not separated.

The germline V and J ends were trimmed by 1 base and 5 bases, with 11 bases remaining between them. Germline CDR1 MDHEN, CDR2 SYDVKM. The CDR3 spans 14 residues. The table came from immunoSEQ multiplex PCR; TCRdb's copy has only in-frame clones and leaves some out. The table has approximately 10,000 clones, 46% seen once. The rearrangement uses TRBV28 and TRBJ2-5; D may be TRBD1 or TRBD2 (5 bases each). This specimen was PBMCs, taken 30 days after allogeneic stem cell transplant. The TCR sequence derives from a male patient in his 50s who had an allogeneic stem cell transplant from an unrelated donor, so the T cells may come from the graft donor. Some clones in this sample may be carry-over from other donors' samples. CDR3 nucleotide sequence: TGTGCCAGCAGTTTATACCAGGGCGGGGAGACCCAGTACTTC. This gives the protein CASSLYQGGETQYF.